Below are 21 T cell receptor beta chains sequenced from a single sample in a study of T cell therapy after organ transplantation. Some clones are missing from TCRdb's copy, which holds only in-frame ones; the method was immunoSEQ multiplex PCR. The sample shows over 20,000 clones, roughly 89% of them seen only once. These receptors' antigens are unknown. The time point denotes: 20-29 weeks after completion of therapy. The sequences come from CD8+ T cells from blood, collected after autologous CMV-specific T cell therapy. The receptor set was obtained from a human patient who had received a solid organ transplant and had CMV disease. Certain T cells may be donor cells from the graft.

Here the CDR3 DNA reads TGCGCCAGCAGCCAAGAAAGGGAAACAGACGAAGCTTTCTTT. Translating it yields CASSQERETDEAFF. The chain carries TRBV4-3 and TRBJ1-1; D ambiguous. The CDR3 is 14 residues long. V lost 0 bases and J lost 8, with 13 bases in between. Germline V gene data show CDR1 as LGHNA and CDR2 as YSLEER.

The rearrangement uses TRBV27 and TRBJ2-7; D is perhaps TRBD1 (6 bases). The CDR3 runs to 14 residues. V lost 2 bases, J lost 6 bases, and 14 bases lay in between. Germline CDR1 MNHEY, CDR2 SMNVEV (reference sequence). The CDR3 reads CASSLMGHQGEQYF. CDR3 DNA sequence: TGTGCCAGCAGTTTAATGGGACACCAAGGCGAGCAGTACTTC.

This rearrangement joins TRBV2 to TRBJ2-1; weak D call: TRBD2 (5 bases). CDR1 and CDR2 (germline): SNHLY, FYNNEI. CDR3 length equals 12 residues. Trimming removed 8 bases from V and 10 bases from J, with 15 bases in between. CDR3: CASEGPAPEQFF. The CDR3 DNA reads TGTGCCAGCGAGGGCCCAGCTCCCGAGCAGTTCTTC.

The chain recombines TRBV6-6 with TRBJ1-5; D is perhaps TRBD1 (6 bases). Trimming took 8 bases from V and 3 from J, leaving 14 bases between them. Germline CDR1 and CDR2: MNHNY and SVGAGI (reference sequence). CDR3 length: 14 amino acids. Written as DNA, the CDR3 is TGTGCCAGCGGGGCGGACAGTTTCAATCAGCCCCAGCATTTT. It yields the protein CASGADSFNQPQHF.

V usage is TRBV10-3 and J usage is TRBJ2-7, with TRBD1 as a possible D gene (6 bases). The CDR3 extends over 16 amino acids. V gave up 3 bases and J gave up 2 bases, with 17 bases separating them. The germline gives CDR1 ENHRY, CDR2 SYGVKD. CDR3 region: CAISDSSQGPPYEQYF. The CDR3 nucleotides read TGTGCCATCAGTGATTCCAGTCAGGGGCCCCCCTACGAGCAGTACTTC.

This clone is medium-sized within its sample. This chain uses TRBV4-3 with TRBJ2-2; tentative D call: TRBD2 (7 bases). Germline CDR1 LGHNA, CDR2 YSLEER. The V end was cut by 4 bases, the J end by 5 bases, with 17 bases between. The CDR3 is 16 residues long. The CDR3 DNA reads TGCGCCAGCAGCCGGGGGACTATTGGACAGACCGGGGAGCTGTTTTTT. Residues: CASSRGTIGQTGELFF.

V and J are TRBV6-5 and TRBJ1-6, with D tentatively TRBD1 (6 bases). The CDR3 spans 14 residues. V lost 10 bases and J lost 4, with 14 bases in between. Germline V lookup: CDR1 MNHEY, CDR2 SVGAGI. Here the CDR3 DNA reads TGTGCCACCCAGGAGGACAGATATAATTCACCCCTCCACTTT. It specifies CATQEDRYNSPLHF.

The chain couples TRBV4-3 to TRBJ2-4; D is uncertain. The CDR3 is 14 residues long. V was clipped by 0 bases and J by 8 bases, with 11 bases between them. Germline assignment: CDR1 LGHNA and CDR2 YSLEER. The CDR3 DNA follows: TGCGCCAGCAGCCAAGAGGCCGGGTTTGACATTCAGTACTTC. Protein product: CASSQEAGFDIQYF.

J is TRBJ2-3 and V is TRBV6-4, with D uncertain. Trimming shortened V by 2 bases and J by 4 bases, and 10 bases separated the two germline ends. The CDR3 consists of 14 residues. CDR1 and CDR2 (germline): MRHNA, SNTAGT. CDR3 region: CASSDGLVADTQYF. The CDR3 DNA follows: TGTGCCAGCAGTGACGGATTGGTGGCAGATACGCAGTATTTT.

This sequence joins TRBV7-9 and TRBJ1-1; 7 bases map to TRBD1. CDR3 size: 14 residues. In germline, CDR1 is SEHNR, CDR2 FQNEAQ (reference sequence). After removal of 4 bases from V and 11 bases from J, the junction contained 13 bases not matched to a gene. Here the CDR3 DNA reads TGTGCCAGCAGCTGGCCGGACAGGAATATTGGGGCTTTCTTT. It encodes CASSWPDRNIGAFF.

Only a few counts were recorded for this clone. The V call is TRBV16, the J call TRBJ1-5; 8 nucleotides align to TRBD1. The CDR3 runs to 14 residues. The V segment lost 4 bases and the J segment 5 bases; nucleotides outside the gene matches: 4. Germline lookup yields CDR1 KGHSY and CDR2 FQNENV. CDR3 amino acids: CASSPAGGHQPQHF. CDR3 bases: TGTGCCAGCAGCCCGGCAGGGGGCCATCAGCCCCAGCATTTT.

The CDR3 region is CASSAGTGSLNYGYTF. The CDR3 bases are TGCGCCAGCAGCGCTGGGACAGGTAGCCTTAACTATGGCTACACCTTC. The gene calls are TRBV5-1 and TRBJ1-2; 8 bases are shared with TRBD1. With 4 bases clipped from V and 1 base from J, the junction kept 9 bases outside the gene matches. CDR1 SGHRS and CDR2 YFSETQ come from the germline V gene. CDR3 size: 16 residues.

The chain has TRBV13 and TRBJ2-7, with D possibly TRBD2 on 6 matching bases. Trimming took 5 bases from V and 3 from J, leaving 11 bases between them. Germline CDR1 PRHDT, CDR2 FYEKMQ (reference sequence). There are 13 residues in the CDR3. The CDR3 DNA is TGTGCCAGCAGCCACCCGGGGGACTACGAGCAGTACTTC. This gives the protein CASSHPGDYEQYF.

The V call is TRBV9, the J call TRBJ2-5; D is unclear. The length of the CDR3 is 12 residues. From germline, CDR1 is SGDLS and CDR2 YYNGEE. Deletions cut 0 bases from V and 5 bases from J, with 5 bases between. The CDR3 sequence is CASSVVGETQYF. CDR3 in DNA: TGTGCCAGCAGCGTAGTTGGGGAGACCCAGTACTTC.

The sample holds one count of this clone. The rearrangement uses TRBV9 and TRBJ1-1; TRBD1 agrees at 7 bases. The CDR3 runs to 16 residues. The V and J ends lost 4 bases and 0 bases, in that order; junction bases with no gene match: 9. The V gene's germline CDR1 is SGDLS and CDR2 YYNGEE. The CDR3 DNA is TGTGCCAGCAGCCCCCCGGGACAGTTCTTGAACACTGAAGCTTTCTTT. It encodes CASSPPGQFLNTEAFF.

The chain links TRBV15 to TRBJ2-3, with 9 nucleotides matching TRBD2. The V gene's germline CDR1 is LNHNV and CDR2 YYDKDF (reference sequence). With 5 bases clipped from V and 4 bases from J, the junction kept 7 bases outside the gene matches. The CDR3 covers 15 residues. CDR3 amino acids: CATSEAGGKADTQYF. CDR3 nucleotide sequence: TGTGCCACCAGCGAAGCGGGAGGAAAGGCAGATACGCAGTATTTT.

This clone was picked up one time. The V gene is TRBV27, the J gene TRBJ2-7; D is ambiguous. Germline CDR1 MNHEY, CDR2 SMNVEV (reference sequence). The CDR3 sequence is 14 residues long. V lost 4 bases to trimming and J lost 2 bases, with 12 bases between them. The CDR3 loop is CASSYQSQTYEQYF. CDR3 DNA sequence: TGTGCCAGCAGTTACCAGTCCCAGACCTACGAGCAGTACTTC.

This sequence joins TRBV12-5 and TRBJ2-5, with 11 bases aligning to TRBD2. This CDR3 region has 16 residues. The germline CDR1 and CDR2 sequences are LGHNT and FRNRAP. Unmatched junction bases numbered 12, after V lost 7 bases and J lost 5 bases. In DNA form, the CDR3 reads TGTGCTAGTGCTATAGCGGGAGGGGGGAAGTGGGAGACCCAGTACTTC. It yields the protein CASAIAGGGKWETQYF.

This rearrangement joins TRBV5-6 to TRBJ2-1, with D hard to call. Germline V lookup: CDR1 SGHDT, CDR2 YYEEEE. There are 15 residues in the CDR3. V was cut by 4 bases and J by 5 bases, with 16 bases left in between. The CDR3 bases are TGTGCCAGCAGCCGGATTGAGGCGATCCACAATGAGCAGTTCTTC. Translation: CASSRIEAIHNEQFF.

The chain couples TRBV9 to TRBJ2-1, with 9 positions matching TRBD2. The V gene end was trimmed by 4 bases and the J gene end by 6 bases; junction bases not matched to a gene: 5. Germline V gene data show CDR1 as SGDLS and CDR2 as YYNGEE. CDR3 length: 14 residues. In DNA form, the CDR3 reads TGTGCCAGCAGCACGGGACTAGCCCCCAATGAGCAGTTCTTC. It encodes CASSTGLAPNEQFF.

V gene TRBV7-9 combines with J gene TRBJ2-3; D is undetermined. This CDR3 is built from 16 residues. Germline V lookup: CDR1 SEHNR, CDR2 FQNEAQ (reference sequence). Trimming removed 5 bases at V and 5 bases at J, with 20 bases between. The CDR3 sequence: CASSPRVGIQEDTQYF. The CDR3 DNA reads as TGTGCCAGCAGCCCAAGAGTTGGGATCCAAGAAGATACGCAGTATTTT.